This T cell receptor (beta chain) was sequenced for a study of shared clonotypes between healthy human individuals. An assay was performed, and its level was deep. Data came from immunoSEQ multiplex PCR; TCRdb stores just in-frame clones and leaves some out. The profile covers over a million clones, with around 78% appearing a single time and 0.61% taken by the ten largest. Germline CDR1 MDHEN, CDR2 SYDVKM. V lost 2 bases, J lost 2 bases, and 8 bases lay in between. This CDR3 has 14 amino acids. The sequenced sample was memory CD4+ T cells from PBMCs. Subset of the sample: CD45RA-negative fraction. The chain links TRBV28 to TRBJ2-3, with D hard to call. This clonotype was sampled from a man between 18 and 29 years old in good health. Some clones in this sample may be carry-over from other donors' samples. CDR3 coding DNA: TGTGCCAGCAGTTTAGGTCAGGACACAGATACGCAGTATTTT. Amino acid sequence: CASSLGQDTDTQYF.